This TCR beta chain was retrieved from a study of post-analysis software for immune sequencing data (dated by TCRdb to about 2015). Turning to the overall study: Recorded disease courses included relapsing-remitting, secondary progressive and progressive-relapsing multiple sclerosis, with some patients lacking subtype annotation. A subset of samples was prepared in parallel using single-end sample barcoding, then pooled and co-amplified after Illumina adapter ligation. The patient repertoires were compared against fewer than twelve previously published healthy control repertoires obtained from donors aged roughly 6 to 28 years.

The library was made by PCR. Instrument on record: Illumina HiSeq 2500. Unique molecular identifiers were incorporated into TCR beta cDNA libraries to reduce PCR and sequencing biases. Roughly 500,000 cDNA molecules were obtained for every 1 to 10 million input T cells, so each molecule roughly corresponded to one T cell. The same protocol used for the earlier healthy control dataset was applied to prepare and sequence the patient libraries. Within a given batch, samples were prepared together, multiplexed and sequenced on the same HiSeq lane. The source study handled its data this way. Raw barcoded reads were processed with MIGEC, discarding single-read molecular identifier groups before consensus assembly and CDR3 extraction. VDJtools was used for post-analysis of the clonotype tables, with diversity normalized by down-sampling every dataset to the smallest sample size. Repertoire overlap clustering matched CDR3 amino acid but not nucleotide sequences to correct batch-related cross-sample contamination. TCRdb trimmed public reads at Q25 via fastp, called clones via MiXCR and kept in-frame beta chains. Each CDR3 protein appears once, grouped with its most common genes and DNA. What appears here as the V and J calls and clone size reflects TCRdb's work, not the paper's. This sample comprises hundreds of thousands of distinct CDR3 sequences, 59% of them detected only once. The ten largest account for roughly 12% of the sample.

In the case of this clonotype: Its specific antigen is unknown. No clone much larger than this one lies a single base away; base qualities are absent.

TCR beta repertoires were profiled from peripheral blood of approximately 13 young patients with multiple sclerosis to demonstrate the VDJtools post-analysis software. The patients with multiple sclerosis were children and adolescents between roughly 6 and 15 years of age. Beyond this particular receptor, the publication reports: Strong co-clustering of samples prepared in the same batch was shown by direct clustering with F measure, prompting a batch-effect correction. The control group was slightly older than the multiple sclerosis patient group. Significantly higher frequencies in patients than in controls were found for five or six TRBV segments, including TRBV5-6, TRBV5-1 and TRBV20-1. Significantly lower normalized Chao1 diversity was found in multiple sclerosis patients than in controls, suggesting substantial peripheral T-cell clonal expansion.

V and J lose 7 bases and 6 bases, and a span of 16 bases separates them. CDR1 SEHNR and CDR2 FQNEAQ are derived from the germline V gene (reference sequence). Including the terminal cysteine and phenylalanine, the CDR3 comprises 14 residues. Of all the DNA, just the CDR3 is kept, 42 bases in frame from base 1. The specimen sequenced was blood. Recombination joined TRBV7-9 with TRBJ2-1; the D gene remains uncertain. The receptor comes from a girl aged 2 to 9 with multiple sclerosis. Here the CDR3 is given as CASTPGIQINEQFF. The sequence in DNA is TGTGCCAGCACCCCAGGCATCCAAATCAATGAGCAGTTCTTC.